The T cell receptor (beta chain) described here comes from a study of blood T cell repertoires in COVID-19. Study overall: Collection of acute and convalescent COVID-19 samples took place in the United States, Italy and Spain. Sample material is recorded as cDNA or gDNA derived from T cells, B-cell-depleted T cells, or PBMCs.

This CDR3 contains 15 residues. Trimming stripped 6 bases from V and 1 base from J, with 15 bases between. Germline CDR1 reads KGHSH; CDR2 reads LQKENI. Original methodology: From reference gene primer amplification, estimates of nucleated cell counts were derived. TCRdb's table, derived via immunoSEQ multiplex PCR, lists solely in-frame clones and lacks some. That table is the source of V, J and clone size, and D and trimming were worked out from the DNA. The sample has under 200,000 clones, around three quarters seen once. The TCR comes from a man aged 55 to 69 with active or convalescent COVID-19. Material for sequencing was peripheral blood. V and J are TRBV18 and TRBJ1-1; D uncertain. In DNA form, the CDR3 reads TGTGCCAGCTCTCCAACTAAATACAAGAACACTGAAGCTTTCTTT. Protein: CASSPTKYKNTEAFF.